The source of this T cell receptor beta chain is a study of Graves' ophthalmopathy and Graves' hyperthyroidism (dated by TCRdb to 2016 to 2019). Study-wide context: Peripheral blood samples were taken at the time of initial diagnosis, before any treatment was given. To tell Graves' ophthalmopathy apart from Graves' hyperthyroidism, and to predict which patients would progress to ophthalmopathy, the study relied on TCR beta repertoire signatures. An independent validation cohort comprised fewer than 20 hyperthyroidism patients and about 16 patients who later progressed from hyperthyroidism to ophthalmopathy. Following sample collection, hyperthyroidism patients were given methimazole at a starting dose of 30 mg daily, and ophthalmopathy patients were given high-dose intravenous methylprednisolone. To explore V-J signatures that separate ophthalmopathy from hyperthyroidism, a discovery set of 95 to 100 patients was enrolled, consisting of fewer than 45 with ophthalmopathy and some 56 with stable hyperthyroidism. In total, some 130 blood samples were TCR-sequenced: 40 to 45 ophthalmopathy, around 75 hyperthyroidism and about 17 hyperthyroidism-to-ophthalmopathy patients. T-cell repertoires of thyroid tissue and blood were compared in about six hyperthyroidism patients.

TCR beta CDR3 regions were amplified from RNA transcripts for repertoire sequencing. A first-round RT-PCR used HTBI primers with the Qiagen OneStep RT-PCR kit, followed by a second-round multiplex PCR, size selection and purification. The libraries underwent paired-end sequencing with 100 bp reads on an Illumina HiSeq2000. In the paper's pipeline: SOAPnuke was used to process the reads, removing any read that contained adapters or uncalled bases, had a mean Phred below 15, or lacked an exact match to the constant primer or identifier. COPE v1.2.5 was used to merge the high-quality paired reads. Each unique nucleotide sequence was defined as a clonotype, and clonotypes were aligned to IMGT TRB V, D and J references with MiTCR v1.1. The analysis was limited to V-J combinations with a frequency above 0.0001, which together covered 99.2% of repertoires. For each V-J combination, a TCR clonal expansion and chaos score was defined as the ratio of F50 clonal expansion to chaos observed in the TCRdist matrix. Welch's t-statistics and random forest were used to reduce the features to roughly 14 V-J combinations, which were then used as input to a naive Bayes classifier. The Morisita-Horn index was used to measure how similar the thyroid and blood repertoires were. The raw public reads went through TCRdb reprocessing: fastp at Q25, MiXCR clone calling, in-frame beta chains kept. Duplicate CDR3 protein sequences are folded into a single record with the most common DNA and genes. TCRdb's processing, not the study's, gives the V and J calls here. The sample has about 640,000 distinct CDR3 sequences on record, 35% to 45% of them singletons. The biggest ten clones account for around 3.3% of the sample.

Results the study describes overall, beyond this receptor: Sample size was not statistically predetermined, and group allocation was not concealed from the investigators. In validation, the model predicted ophthalmopathy progression with 55% to 71% sensitivity and less than 80% specificity; some 13 predicted patients were CT-confirmed with GO in a median of 6.5 months. Ophthalmopathy was separated from stable hyperthyroidism by the 13-signature model with just under 90% sensitivity and around 81% specificity in cross-validation and with 80%/75% in the test set. Most of the expanded thyroid clonotypes with a frequency above 0.001 were also detected in blood, and it was suggested that the thyroid immune response may be reflected by blood repertoires.

There are many counts of this clonotype. It has no known antigen specificity. The sample holds no much larger clone one base away, and base qualities are not on file. Ophthalmopathy patients had moderately to severely active disease, Clinical Activity Score of at least 3, NOSPECS grade of at least 4, and disease duration under 3 months. Patients were excluded if they had other autoimmune diseases, uncontrolled infections, pregnancy or lactation. Diagnosis was based on clinical symptoms, serum thyroxine, TRAb, thyroid ultrasound and orbital computed tomography. PBMCs were isolated from 7.5 to 10 ml of fresh peripheral blood by Ficoll-Paque density gradient centrifugation. Trizol reagent was used to extract the total RNA, and its quality was then checked on an Agilent 2100 Bioanalyzer. Sequencing was done on a sample of peripheral blood. This clonotype was obtained from an adult man with Graves' ophthalmopathy.

The DNA sequence is TGTGCCAGCAGAAGACAGGGTGGAGAAAAACTGTTTTTT. The encoded protein is CASRRQGGEKLFF. The chain is encoded by TRBV27 joined to TRBJ1-4; the junction holds 7 bases that match TRBD1. For this chain, trimming is 6 bases at the V end and 8 bases at the J end, and the number of junction bases without a gene match is 6. From a lookup of the germline V gene (reference sequence), CDR1 and CDR2 are MNHEY and SMNVEV. Inclusive of the bounding cysteine and phenylalanine, the CDR3 is 13 residues long. The read is trimmed to its CDR3 DNA, 39 bases read in frame from base 1.